This TCR beta chain came from a study of shared clonotypes between healthy human individuals. Points from the study as a whole: An anticipated effect of sequencing depth on clonotype sharing among donors was recognized.

On this clone itself: Its cognate antigen is unknown.

The sequenced material, unsorted PBMC DNA, was run on ten immunoSEQ deep assay plates. Sequenced by immunoSEQ multiplex PCR; TCRdb stores in-frame clones only, minus some. The table lists 450,000 to 500,000 clones, 70% to 80% of them singletons. The CDR3 is made up of 15 amino acids. Germline assignment: CDR1 MDHEN and CDR2 SYDVKM. V shed 5 bases and J shed 9 bases, with 20 bases lying between them. The specimen was PBMCs. This TCR derives from a middle-aged woman in good health. Some clones in this sample may be carry-over from other donors' samples. The rearrangement uses TRBV28 and TRBJ2-1; D is unresolved. This chain's CDR3 is CASSPEIAGFGEQFF. CDR3 bases: TGTGCCAGCAGTCCCGAAATAGCTGGTTTTGGTGAGCAGTTCTTC.